This is a list of T cell receptor beta chains from one sample in a study of shared clonotypes between healthy human individuals. Method: immunoSEQ multiplex PCR; TCRdb's copy keeps in-frame clones and lacks some. The profile shows around 1.1 million clones, around 77% of them singletons. Sequencing used memory CD4+ T cells from PBMCs. The origin of the receptors is a man aged 18 to 30 in good health. Some clones in this sample may be carry-over from other donors' samples. Both conserved end residues are part of each CDR3. The order of the fields is V gene, J gene, clone size, D gene, CDR3 DNA, CDR3 protein. D genes are given only for firm matches. Clone size is given for some rows only: seen once, a few or many times, or a class if the clone is expanded.

TRBV19	TRBJ1-4	-	-	TGTGCCAGTAGTCCCCGGAGCTTCTTCACTGAAAAACTGTTTTTT	CASSPRSFFTEKLFF
TRBV27	TRBJ2-5	-	-	TGTGCCAGTTCTTTTCGAGGAAACGCGGAGACCCAGTACTTC	CASSFRGNAETQYF
TRBV7-3	TRBJ2-3	-	-	TGTGCCAGCAGTTCCCAGGTAGCAGATACGCAGTATTTT	CASSSQVADTQYF
TRBV2	TRBJ1-3	-	-	TGTGCCAGCACCTGGGCCGAGTCCTCTGGAAACACCATATATTTT	CASTWAESSGNTIYF
TRBV19	TRBJ1-5	-	-	TGTGCCAGTAGCCCCCGGGAGGGGCAATCCCAACAGCCCCAGCATTTT	CASSPREGQSQQPQHF
TRBV5-1	TRBJ2-1	-	-	TGCGCCAGCAGCTTGGGTAATTCCGGAATTGGGGATGAGCAGTTCTTC	CASSLGNSGIGDEQFF
TRBV5-1	TRBJ1-2	-	TRBD1	TGCGCCAGCAGCTCAGCGGGACAGGGGGACTATGGCTACACCTTC	CASSSAGQGDYGYTF
TRBV28	TRBJ2-2	-	TRBD2	TGTGCCAGCAGTCCTAGCGGGAGTGGGACCGGGGAGCTGTTTTTT	CASSPSGSGTGELFF
TRBV5-1	TRBJ2-5	-	-	TGCGCCAGCAGCACTGGACGGATCCAAGAGACCCAGTACTTC	CASSTGRIQETQYF
TRBV7-3	TRBJ1-3	-	-	TGTGCCAGCAGCTCCGGGACGCTAGGAAACACCATATATTTT	CASSSGTLGNTIYF
TRBV9	TRBJ2-7	-	-	TGTGCCAGCAGCGCTCGCTTGGGGCTCCTAGGCGAGCAGTACTTC	CASSARLGLLGEQYF
TRBV7-2	TRBJ2-5	-	TRBD2	TGTGCCAGCAGCTTATTAGCGGGAGGGGCGGGGGAGACCCAGTACTTC	CASSLLAGGAGETQYF
TRBV2	TRBJ2-7	-	TRBD1	TGTGCCAGCAGTGGAGAGAGGACAGGGGTGCAGTACTTC	CASSGERTGVQYF
TRBV28	TRBJ2-7	-	TRBD2	TGTGCCAGCAGGGCGGGACTAGCGGGAGCTAACTTC	CASRAGLAGANF
TRBV28	TRBJ2-7	few	-	TGTGCCACCTGGAGCGTCAAGCAGTACTTC	CATWSVKQYF
TRBV6-1	TRBJ1-2	few	-	TGTGCCAGCAGCGCCCCAGGAGGGTATGGCTACACCTTC	CASSAPGGYGYTF
TRBV2	TRBJ1-3	-	-	TGTGCCAGCAGAGGGGTACAGGCATGGTCTGGAAACACCATATATTTT	CASRGVQAWSGNTIYF
TRBV6-5	TRBJ1-1	-	-	TGTGCCAGCAGTGAAGGCTTCAGGAACACTGAAGCTTTCTTT	CASSEGFRNTEAFF
TRBV13	TRBJ2-5	-	TRBD2	TGTGCCAGCAGCCGGACTAGGCGCGAGACCCAGTACTTC	CASSRTRRETQYF
TRBV2	TRBJ2-5	-	TRBD2	TGTGCCAGCAGCGAAGGACTAGCGGTTCTTGGGACCCAGTACTTC	CASSEGLAVLGTQYF
TRBV30	TRBJ2-7	-	TRBD2	TGTGCCTGGAGTGTTCGAGCGGGAGCCTACGAGCAGTACTTC	CAWSVRAGAYEQYF
TRBV10-1	TRBJ1-5	few	-	TGCGCCAGCAGTGAGGCGGGGAGATGCCAGCATTTT	CASSEAGRCQHF
TRBV9	TRBJ2-5	-	-	TGTGCCAGCAGCGTGGCAGGCCAAGAGACCCAGTACTTC	CASSVAGQETQYF
TRBV6-5	TRBJ1-2	-	-	TGTGCCAGCACCCAAAGGGGCAGGGGAAACTATGGCTACACCTTC	CASTQRGRGNYGYTF
TRBV11-1	TRBJ2-7	-	-	TGTGCCAGCAAATTTCTAGTGGAGGATTTCCAGTACTTC	CASKFLVEDFQYF
TRBV7-2	TRBJ2-4	-	-	TGTGCCAGCAGCCCCCGCGGAGCGCGAGGGAAAGGGGACATTCAGTACTTC	CASSPRGARGKGDIQYF